This TCR beta chain was sequenced in a study of monozygotic twins with inflammatory bowel disease. CDR3 length: 13 amino acids. The germline V gene encodes CDR1 SGHRS and CDR2 YFSETQ. Concerning this clonotype itself: Its antigen is not identified.

Study-wide points: The data gave no support to a single strong IBD-associated signal or clonotype.

Researchers used template switching to add UMIs featuring a 6-nucleotide sample barcode. TCRdb reanalyzed the 5' RACE reads and collapses them to one entry per CDR3 protein, without DNA. The sample table sets out 350,000 to 550,000 distinct CDR3 sequences. Sequenced material: blood. This TCR derives from a human donor with ulcerative colitis or Crohn's disease, or a healthy co-twin of an affected twin (not recorded which). The genes are TRBV5-1 and TRBJ1-6. CDR3 region: CASSFDDNSPLHF.